This TCR beta chain appears in the sequencing data of a study of control samples from healthy donors and cancer patients. The assay was immunoSEQ multiplex PCR, and TCRdb's table has in-frame clones only and misses some. The sample yields under 150,000 clones, roughly nine tenths seen once. This CDR3 spans 14 amino acids. Germline trimming cut 2 bases from V and 3 bases from J; bases unmatched to any gene: 3. From germline, CDR1 is MNHEY and CDR2 SMNVEV (reference sequence). This chain joins TRBV27 and TRBJ2-7; TRBD2 matches 8 bases. The receptor was isolated from a woman in her twenties or thirties in good health. Sequencing was done on a sample of blood. CDR3 in amino acids: CASSLRSGIYEQYF. CDR3 coding DNA: TGTGCCAGCAGTTTACGTAGCGGGATCTACGAGCAGTACTTC.